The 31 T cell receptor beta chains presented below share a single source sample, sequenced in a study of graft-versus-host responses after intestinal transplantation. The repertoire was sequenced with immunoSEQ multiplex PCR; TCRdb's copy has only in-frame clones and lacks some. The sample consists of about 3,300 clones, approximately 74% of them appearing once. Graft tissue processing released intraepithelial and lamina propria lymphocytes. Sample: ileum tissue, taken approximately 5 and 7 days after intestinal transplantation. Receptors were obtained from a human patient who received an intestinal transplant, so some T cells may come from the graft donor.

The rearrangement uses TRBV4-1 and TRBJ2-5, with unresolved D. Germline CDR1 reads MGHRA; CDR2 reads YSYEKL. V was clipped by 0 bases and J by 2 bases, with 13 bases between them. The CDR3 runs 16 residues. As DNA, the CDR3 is TGCGCCAGCAGCCAAGATAGTAGATTTAAGCAAGAGACCCAGTACTTC. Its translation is CASSQDSRFKQETQYF.

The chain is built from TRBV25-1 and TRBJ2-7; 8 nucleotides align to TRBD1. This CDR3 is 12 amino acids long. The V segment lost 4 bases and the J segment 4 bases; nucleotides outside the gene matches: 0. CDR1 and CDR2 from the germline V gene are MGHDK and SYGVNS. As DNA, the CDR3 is TGTGCCAGCAGTGGGACAGGGTACGAGCAGTACTTC. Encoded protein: CASSGTGYEQYF.

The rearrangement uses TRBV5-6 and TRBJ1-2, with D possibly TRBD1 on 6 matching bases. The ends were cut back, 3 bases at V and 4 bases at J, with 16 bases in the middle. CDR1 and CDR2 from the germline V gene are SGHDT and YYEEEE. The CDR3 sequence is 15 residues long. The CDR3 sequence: CASSSLNRESYGYTF. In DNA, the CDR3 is TGTGCCAGCAGCTCCCTAAACAGGGAGAGCTATGGCTACACCTTC. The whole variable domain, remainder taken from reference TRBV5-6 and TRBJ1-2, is DAGVTQSPTHLIKTRGQQVTLRCSPKSGHDTVSWYQQALGQGPQFIFQYYEEEERQRGNFPDRFSGHQFPNYSSELNVNALLLGDSALYLCASSSLNRESYGYTFGSGTRLTVV.

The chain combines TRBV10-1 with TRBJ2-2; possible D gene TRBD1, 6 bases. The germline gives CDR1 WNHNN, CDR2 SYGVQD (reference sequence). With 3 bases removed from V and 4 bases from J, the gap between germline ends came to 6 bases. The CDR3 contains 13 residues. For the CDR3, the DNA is TGCGCCAGCAGTGACAGGGGCACCGGGGAGCTGTTTTTT. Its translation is CASSDRGTGELFF.

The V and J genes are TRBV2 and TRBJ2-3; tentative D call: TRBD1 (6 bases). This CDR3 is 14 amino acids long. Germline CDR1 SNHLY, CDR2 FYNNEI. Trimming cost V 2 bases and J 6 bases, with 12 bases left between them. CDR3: CASSEWDTSDTQYF. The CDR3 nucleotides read TGTGCCAGCAGTGAATGGGACACCTCGGATACGCAGTATTTT.

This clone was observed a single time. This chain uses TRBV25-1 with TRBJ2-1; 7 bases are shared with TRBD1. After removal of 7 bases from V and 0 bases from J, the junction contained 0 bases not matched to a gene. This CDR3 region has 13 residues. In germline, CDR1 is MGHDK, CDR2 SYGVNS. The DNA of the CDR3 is TGTGCCAGCACAGGGGGCTCCTACAATGAGCAGTTCTTC. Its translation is CASTGGSYNEQFF.

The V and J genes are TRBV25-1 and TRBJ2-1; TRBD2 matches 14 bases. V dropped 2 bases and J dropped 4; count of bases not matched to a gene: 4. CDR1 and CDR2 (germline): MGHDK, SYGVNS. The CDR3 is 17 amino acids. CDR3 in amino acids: CASSEKTSGGVYNEQFF. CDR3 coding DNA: TGTGCCAGCAGTGAAAAGACTAGCGGGGGGGTTTACAATGAGCAGTTCTTC.

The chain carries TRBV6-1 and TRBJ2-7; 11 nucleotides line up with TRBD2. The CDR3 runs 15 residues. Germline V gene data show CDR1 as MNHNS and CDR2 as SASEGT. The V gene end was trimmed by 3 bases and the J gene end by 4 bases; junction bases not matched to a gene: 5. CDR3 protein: CASSEGLAATYEQYF. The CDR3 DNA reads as TGTGCCAGCAGTGAGGGACTAGCGGCTACATACGAGCAGTACTTC.

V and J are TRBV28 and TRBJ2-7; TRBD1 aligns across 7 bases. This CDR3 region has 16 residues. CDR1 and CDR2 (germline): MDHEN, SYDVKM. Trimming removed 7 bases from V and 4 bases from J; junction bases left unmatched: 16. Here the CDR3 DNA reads TGTGCCAGCACCTTAGGGGGCTCCCCCGCCTTATACGAGCAGTACTTC. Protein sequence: CASTLGGSPALYEQYF.

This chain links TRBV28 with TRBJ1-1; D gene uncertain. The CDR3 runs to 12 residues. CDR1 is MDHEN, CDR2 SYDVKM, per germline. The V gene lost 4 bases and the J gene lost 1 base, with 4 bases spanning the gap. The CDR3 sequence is CASSSGNTEAFF. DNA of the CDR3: TGTGCCAGCAGTTCAGGGAACACTGAAGCTTTCTTT.

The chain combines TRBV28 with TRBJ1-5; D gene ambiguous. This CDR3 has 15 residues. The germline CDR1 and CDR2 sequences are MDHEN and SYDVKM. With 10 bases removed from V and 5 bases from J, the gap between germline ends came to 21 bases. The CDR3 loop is CAILPGGGNYQPQHF. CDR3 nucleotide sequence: TGTGCCATCCTCCCAGGCGGCGGGAACTATCAGCCCCAGCATTTT.

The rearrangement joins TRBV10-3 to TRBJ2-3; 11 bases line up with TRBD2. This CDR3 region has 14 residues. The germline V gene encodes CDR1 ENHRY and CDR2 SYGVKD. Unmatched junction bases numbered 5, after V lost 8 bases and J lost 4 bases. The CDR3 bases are TGTGCCATCTCCGTAGCGGGAGGGGCAGATACGCAGTATTTT. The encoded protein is CAISVAGGADTQYF.

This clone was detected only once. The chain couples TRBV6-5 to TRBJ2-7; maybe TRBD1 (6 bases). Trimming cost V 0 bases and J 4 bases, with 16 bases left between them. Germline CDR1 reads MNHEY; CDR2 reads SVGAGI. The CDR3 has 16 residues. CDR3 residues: CASSYSKTGLFYEQYF. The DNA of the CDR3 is TGTGCCAGCAGTTACTCTAAAACAGGGCTATTTTACGAGCAGTACTTC.

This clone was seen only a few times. In DNA form, the CDR3 reads TGTGCCATCAGTACAGGGGAAGGGGCCAACGTCCTGACTTTC. Translation: CAISTGEGANVLTF. This chain uses TRBV10-3 with TRBJ2-6; TRBD1 matches at 7 bases. After removal of 5 bases from V and 4 bases from J, the junction contained 2 bases not matched to a gene. There are 14 residues in the CDR3. Germline V gives CDR1 ENHRY, CDR2 SYGVKD.

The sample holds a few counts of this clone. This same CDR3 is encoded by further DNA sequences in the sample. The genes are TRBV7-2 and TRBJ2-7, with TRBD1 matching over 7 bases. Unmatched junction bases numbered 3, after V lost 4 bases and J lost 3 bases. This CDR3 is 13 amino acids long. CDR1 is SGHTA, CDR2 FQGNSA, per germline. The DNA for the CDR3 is TGTGCCAGCAGCTCAGGGGGTCGCTACGAGCAGTACTTC. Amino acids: CASSSGGRYEQYF.

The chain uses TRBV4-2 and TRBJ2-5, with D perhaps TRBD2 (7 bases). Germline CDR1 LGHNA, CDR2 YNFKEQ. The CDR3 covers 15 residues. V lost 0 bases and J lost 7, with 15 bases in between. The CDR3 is CASSQDRGAKGTQYF. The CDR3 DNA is TGTGCCAGCAGCCAAGACCGGGGGGCTAAGGGGACCCAGTACTTC.

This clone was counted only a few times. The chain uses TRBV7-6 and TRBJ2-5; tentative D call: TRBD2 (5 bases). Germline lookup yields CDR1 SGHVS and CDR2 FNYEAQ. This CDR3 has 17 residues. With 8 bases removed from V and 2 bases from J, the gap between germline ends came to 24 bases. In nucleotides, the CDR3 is TGTGCCAGCCTATTGAGGGAGCAAGAGTGGCGGCAAGAGACCCAGTACTTC. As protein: CASLLREQEWRQETQYF.

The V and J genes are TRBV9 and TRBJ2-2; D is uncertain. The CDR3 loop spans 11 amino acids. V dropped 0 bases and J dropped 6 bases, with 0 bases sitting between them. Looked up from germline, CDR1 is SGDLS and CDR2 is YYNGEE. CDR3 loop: CASSVAGELFF. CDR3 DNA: TGTGCCAGCAGCGTAGCCGGGGAGCTGTTTTTT.

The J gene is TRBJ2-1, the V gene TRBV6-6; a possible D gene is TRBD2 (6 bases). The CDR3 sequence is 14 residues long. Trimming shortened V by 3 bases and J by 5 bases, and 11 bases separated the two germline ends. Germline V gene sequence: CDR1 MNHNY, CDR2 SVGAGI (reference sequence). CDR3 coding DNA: TGTGCCAGCAGTTATGGCGGGATGGACAATGAGCAGTTCTTC. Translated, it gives CASSYGGMDNEQFF.

This chain's CDR3 is CASSSGGATDTQYF. CDR3 DNA sequence: TGTGCCAGCAGTAGCGGGGGGGCCACAGATACGCAGTATTTT. The V gene is TRBV6-4, the J gene TRBJ2-3; 10 bases map to TRBD2. Per the germline V gene, CDR1 is MRHNA and CDR2 is SNTAGT. The CDR3 runs to 14 residues. V lost 5 bases to trimming and J lost 2 bases; unmatched junction nucleotides: 1.

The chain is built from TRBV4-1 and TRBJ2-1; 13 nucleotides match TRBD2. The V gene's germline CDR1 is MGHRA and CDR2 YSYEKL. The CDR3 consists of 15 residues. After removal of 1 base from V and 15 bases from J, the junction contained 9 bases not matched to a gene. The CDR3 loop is CASSQVLAGGPDRFF. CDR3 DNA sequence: TGCGCCAGCAGCCAAGTACTAGCGGGGGGGCCTGATCGGTTCTTC.

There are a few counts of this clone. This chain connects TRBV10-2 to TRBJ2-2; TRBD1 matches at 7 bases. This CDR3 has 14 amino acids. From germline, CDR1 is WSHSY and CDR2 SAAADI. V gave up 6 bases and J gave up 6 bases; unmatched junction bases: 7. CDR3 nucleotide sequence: TGCGCCAGCAGACAGGGGCTCGGTTCCGGGGAGCTGTTTTTT. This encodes CASRQGLGSGELFF.

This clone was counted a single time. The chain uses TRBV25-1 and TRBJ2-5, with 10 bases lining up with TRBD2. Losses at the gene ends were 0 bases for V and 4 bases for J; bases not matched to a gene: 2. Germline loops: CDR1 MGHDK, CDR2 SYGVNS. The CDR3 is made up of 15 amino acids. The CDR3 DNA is TGTGCCAGCAGTGAATACAGACTAGCGGGAGAGACCCAGTACTTC. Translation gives CASSEYRLAGETQYF.

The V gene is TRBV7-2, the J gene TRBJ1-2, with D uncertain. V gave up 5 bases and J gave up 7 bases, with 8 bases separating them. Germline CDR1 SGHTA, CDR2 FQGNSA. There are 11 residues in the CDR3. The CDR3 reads CASSLTVGYTF. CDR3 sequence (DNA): TGTGCCAGCAGCCTAACAGTTGGCTACACCTTC.

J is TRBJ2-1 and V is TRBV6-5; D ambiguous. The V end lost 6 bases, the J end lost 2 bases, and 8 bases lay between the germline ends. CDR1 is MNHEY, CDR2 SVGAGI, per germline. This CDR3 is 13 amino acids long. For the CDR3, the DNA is TGTGCCAGCAGACTGGGCACCTACAATGAGCAGTTCTTC. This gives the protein CASRLGTYNEQFF.

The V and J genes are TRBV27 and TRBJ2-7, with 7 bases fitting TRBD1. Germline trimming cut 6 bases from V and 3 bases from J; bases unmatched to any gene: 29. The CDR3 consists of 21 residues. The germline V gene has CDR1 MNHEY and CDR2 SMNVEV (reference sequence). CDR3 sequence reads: CASSGVPSEDRMFRSHYEQYF. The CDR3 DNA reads TGTGCCAGCAGCGGGGTGCCCTCCGAGGACAGGATGTTTCGGTCCCACTACGAGCAGTACTTC.

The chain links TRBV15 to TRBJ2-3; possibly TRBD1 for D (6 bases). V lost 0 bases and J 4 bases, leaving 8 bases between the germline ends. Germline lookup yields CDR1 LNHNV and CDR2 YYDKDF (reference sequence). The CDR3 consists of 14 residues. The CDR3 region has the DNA TGTGCCACCAGCAGAGACAGGGGCCCAGATACGCAGTATTTT. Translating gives CATSRDRGPDTQYF.

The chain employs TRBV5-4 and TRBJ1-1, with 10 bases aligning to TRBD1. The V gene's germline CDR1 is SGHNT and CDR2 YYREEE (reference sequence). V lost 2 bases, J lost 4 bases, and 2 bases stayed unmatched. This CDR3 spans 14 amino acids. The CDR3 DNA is TGTGCCAGCAGCTTCGGACAGGGGGGCACTGAAGCTTTCTTT. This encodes CASSFGQGGTEAFF. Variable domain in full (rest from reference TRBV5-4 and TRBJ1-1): ETGVTQSPTHLIKTRGQQVTLRCSSQSGHNTVSWYQQALGQGPQFIFQYYREEENGRGNFPPRFSGLQFPNYSSELNVNALELDDSALYLCASSFGQGGTEAFFGQGTRLTVV.

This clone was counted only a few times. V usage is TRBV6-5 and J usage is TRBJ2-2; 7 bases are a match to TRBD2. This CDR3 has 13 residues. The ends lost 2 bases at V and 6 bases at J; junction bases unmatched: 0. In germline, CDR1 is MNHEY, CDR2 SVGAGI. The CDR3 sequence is CASSYGGAGELFF. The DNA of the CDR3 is TGTGCCAGCAGTTACGGGGGGGCCGGGGAGCTGTTTTTT.

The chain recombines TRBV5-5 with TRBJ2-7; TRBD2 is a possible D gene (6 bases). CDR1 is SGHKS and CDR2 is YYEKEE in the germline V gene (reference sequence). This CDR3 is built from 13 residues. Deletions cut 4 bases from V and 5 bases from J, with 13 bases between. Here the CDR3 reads CASSPAGRNEQYF. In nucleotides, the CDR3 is TGTGCCAGCAGCCCCGCGGGGAGAAACGAGCAGTACTTC. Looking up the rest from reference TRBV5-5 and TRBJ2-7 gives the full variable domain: DAGVTQSPTHLIKTRGQQVTLRCSPISGHKSVSWYQQVLGQGPQFIFQYYEKEERGRGNFPDRFSARQFPNYSSELNVNALLLGDSALYLCASSPAGRNEQYFGPGTRLTVT.

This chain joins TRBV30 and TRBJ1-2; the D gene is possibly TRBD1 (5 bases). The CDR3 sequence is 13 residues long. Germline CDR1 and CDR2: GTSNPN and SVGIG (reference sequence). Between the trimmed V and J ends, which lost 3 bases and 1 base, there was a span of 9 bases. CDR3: CAWRPDINYGYTF. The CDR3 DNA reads TGTGCCTGGAGGCCGGACATTAACTATGGCTACACCTTC. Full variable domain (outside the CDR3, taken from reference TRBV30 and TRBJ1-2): SQTIHQWPATLVQPVGSPLSLECTVEGTSNPNLYWYRQAAGRGLQLLFYSVGIGQISSEVPQNLSASRPQDRQFILSSKKLLLSDSGFYLCAWRPDINYGYTFGSGTRLTVV.